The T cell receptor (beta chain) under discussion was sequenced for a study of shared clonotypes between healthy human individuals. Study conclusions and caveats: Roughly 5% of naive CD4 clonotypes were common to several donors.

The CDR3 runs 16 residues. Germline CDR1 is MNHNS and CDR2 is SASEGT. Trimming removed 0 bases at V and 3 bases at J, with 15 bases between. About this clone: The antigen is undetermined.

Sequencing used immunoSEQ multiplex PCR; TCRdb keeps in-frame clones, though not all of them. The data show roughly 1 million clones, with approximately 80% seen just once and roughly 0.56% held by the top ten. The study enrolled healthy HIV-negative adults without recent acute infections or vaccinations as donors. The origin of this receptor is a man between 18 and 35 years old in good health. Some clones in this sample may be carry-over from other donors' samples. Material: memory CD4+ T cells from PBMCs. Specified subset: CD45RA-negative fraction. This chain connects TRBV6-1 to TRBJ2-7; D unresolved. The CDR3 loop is CASSEALRTEYYEQYF. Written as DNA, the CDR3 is TGTGCCAGCAGTGAAGCGCTTAGGACGGAATACTACGAGCAGTACTTC.